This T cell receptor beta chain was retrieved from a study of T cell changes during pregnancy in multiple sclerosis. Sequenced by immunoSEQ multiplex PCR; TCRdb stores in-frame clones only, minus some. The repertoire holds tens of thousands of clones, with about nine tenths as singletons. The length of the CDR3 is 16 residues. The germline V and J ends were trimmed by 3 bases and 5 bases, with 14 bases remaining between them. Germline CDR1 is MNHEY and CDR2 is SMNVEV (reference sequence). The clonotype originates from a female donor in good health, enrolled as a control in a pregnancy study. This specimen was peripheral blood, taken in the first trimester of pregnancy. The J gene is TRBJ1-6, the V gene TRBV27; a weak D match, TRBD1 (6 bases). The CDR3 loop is CASSLGGAGDNSPLHF. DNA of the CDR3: TGTGCCAGCAGTTTGGGGGGGGCAGGGGATAATTCACCCCTCCACTTT.